This is a list of T cell receptor beta chains from one sample in a study of control samples from healthy donors and cancer patients. Generated by immunoSEQ multiplex PCR, the TCRdb table keeps only in-frame clones and is missing some. The profile shows roughly 88,000 clones, more than 85% of them singletons. The sample consisted of blood. The source is a woman aged 25-40 years in good health. The CDR3 runs from the conserved cysteine through the conserved F or W. D genes are given only for firm matches. Only part of the rows carry a size: once, few, many, or a class if the clone is expanded.

D,J,length,V,size,CDR3,DNA
-,TRBJ1-5,16,TRBV4-2,once,CASSQAAGDGNQPQHF,TGTGCCAGCAGCCAAGCGGCAGGGGATGGCAATCAGCCCCAGCATTTT
-,TRBJ2-3,17,TRBV11-3,-,CASSLGGAGAPAYTQYF,TGTGCCAGCAGCTTAGGGGGGGCGGGGGCCCCTGCGTATACGCAGTATTTT
-,TRBJ1-4,13,TRBV5-1,-,CASKVQSNEKLFF,TGCGCCAGCAAAGTACAGTCTAATGAAAAACTGTTTTTT
TRBD1,TRBJ2-7,15,TRBV5-4,-,CASSGPGQGLGEQYF,TGTGCCAGCAGCGGACCGGGACAGGGATTAGGCGAGCAGTACTTC
-,TRBJ1-6,14,TRBV30,-,CAWSVSARDSPLHF,TGTGCCTGGAGTGTAAGCGCCCGGGATTCACCCCTCCACTTT
TRBD2,TRBJ2-7,14,TRBV20-1,-,CSASDSGSFNEQYF,TGCAGTGCTAGTGATAGCGGGAGTTTCAACGAGCAGTACTTC
TRBD1,TRBJ1-5,18,TRBV19,once,CASLKGTGEFHSNQPQHF,TGTGCCAGCCTTAAGGGGACAGGGGAGTTCCATAGCAATCAGCCCCAGCATTTT
-,TRBJ1-4,13,TRBV25-1,-,CASSVQGNEKLFF,TGTGCCAGCAGTGTTCAGGGAAATGAAAAACTGTTTTTT
-,TRBJ1-1,14,TRBV4-1,-,CASSQAALNTEAFF,TGCGCCAGCAGCCAAGCGGCCCTGAACACTGAAGCTTTCTTT
TRBD2,TRBJ2-1,20,TRBV9,-,CASSVAGGQPAGDPYNEQFF,TGTGCCAGCAGCGTAGCGGGGGGCCAGCCAGCGGGGGACCCTTACAATGAGCAGTTCTTC
TRBD1,TRBJ2-4,15,TRBV29-1,-,CSVEAGDRGQNIQYF,TGCAGCGTTGAAGCCGGGGACAGGGGTCAAAACATTCAGTACTTC
-,TRBJ1-6,14,TRBV10-2,-,CASRPPGDNSPLHF,TGCGCCAGCAGACCACCAGGGGATAATTCACCCCTCCACTTT
-,TRBJ1-5,13,TRBV15,-,CATSSGSNQPQHF,TGTGCCACCAGCTCAGGGAGCAATCAGCCCCAGCATTTT
-,TRBJ1-1,14,TRBV2,-,CASSEIGGNTEAFF,TGTGCCAGCAGTGAAATTGGCGGGAACACTGAAGCTTTCTTT
-,TRBJ1-3,16,TRBV28,few,CASTPWAVNSGNTIYF,TGTGCCAGCACCCCTTGGGCAGTCAACTCTGGAAACACCATATATTTT
-,TRBJ1-2,14,TRBV5-1,-,CASSLSAMGYGYTF,TGCGCCAGCAGCCTTTCCGCTATGGGCTATGGCTACACCTTC
-,TRBJ1-5,15,TRBV4-1,-,CASSQSAPSNQPQHF,TGCGCCAGCAGCCAAAGTGCCCCTAGCAATCAGCCCCAGCATTTT
TRBD2,TRBJ2-5,17,TRBV7-2,-,CASSLALRGGLGETQYF,TGTGCCAGCAGCTTAGCGCTGCGGGGGGGCTTGGGGGAGACCCAGTACTTC
-,TRBJ2-3,13,TRBV6-5,-,CASGVLSTDTQYF,TGTGCCAGCGGGGTTTTAAGCACAGATACGCAGTATTTT
-,TRBJ2-5,11,TRBV5-1,-,CASSLQETQYF,TGCGCCAGCAGCTTACAAGAGACCCAGTACTTC
TRBD1,TRBJ1-2,15,TRBV15,-,CATSRPGTGSIGYTF,TGTGCCACCAGCAGGCCCGGGACAGGGAGTATTGGCTACACCTTC
-,TRBJ1-4,15,TRBV2,-,CASRALRGTNEKLFF,TGTGCCAGCAGGGCCCTGAGGGGGACTAATGAAAAACTGTTTTTT
-,TRBJ2-7,14,TRBV10-3,-,CTISELGGAREQYF,TGTACCATCAGTGAGTTGGGGGGGGCTAGGGAGCAGTACTTC
-,TRBJ2-1,11,TRBV5-1,-,CASFSIGPLFF,TGCGCCAGCTTTAGTATTGGCCCCCTGTTCTTC
TRBD1,TRBJ1-1,15,TRBV19,-,CASSSPKTGGTEAFF,TGTGCCAGTAGTAGCCCAAAAACAGGGGGCACTGAAGCTTTCTTT
-,TRBJ1-5,14,TRBV28,-,CASSFAGGNQPQHF,TGTGCCAGCAGTTTTGCGGGGGGCAATCAGCCCCAGCATTTT
-,TRBJ2-7,11,TRBV19,-,CASSIKGEQYF,TGTGCCAGTAGTATTAAGGGCGAGCAGTACTTC